This is a list of T cell receptor beta chains from one sample in a study of blood T cell repertoires in COVID-19. The repertoire was sequenced with immunoSEQ multiplex PCR; TCRdb's copy has only in-frame clones and lacks some. In the table there are some 130,000 clones, approximately 86% of which are singletons. Source material: peripheral blood. These receptors all stem from a woman aged 70-85 years with COVID-19, enrolled during active disease. Each CDR3 is given with its conserved first and last residue. A D gene is named only where the DNA matches it firmly. A clone size is listed for some rows: how often the clone was seen (once, few, many), or a class if it is expanded.

V	length	J	size	D	DNA	CDR3
TRBV30	15	TRBJ1-6	NA	TRBD1	TGTGCCTGGACCGGTCAGGGGGTGGGTAATTCACCCCTCCACTTT	CAWTGQGVGNSPLHF
TRBV28	15	TRBJ2-7	NA	TRBD1	TGTGCCAGCAGTTCATCGCGGGACAGGTTCTACGAGCAGTACTTC	CASSSSRDRFYEQYF
TRBV2	13	TRBJ2-3	NA	NA	TGTGCCAGCAGTGAATCCGGCACAGATACGCAGTATTTT	CASSESGTDTQYF
TRBV5-1	13	TRBJ1-1	NA	TRBD1	TGCGCCAGCAGCTTTCCAGGGGGCACTGAAGCTTTCTTT	CASSFPGGTEAFF
TRBV12-5	15	TRBJ2-5	once	TRBD1	TGTGCTAGTGGTTTTTCCGGGACAGGGAAAGAGACCCAGTACTTC	CASGFSGTGKETQYF
TRBV6-5	12	TRBJ2-1	NA	NA	TGTGCCAGCAGTTACCAGGGGAGTGAGCAGTTCTTC	CASSYQGSEQFF
TRBV5-1	16	TRBJ1-4	NA	NA	TGCGCCAGCAGCTTGGGGAACAGGGTACCTAATGAAAAACTGTTTTTT	CASSLGNRVPNEKLFF
TRBV5-1	15	TRBJ1-2	NA	TRBD1	TGCGCCAGCAGCCCCGAGGGACAGGCAACTAATGGCTACACCTTC	CASSPEGQATNGYTF
TRBV16	13	TRBJ1-4	NA	NA	TGTGCCAGCAGCCGGGGGCCTCAAGAAAAACTGTTTTTT	CASSRGPQEKLFF
TRBV6-6	16	TRBJ2-5	NA	TRBD1	TGTGCCAGCAGTACCTCGGACAGGGTGTACCAAGAGACCCAGTACTTC	CASSTSDRVYQETQYF
TRBV25-1	15	TRBJ2-5	NA	NA	TGTGCCAGCAGTGTCCTGACTAGACGCCAAGAGACCCAGTACTTC	CASSVLTRRQETQYF
TRBV19	13	TRBJ1-2	NA	NA	TGTGCCAGTAGTATCACCAGCGGGAATGGCTACACCTTC	CASSITSGNGYTF
TRBV30	12	TRBJ1-1	NA	NA	TGTGCCTGGAGTCCTCCGACAACTGAAGCTTTCTTT	CAWSPPTTEAFF
TRBV6-1	13	TRBJ1-2	NA	NA	TGTGCCAGCAGTGACGACAGTTACTATGGCTACACCTTC	CASSDDSYYGYTF
TRBV28	17	TRBJ1-4	once	TRBD1	TGTGCCAGCAGTTCCTACCGGGACAGGGGATACGATGAAAAACTGTTTTTT	CASSSYRDRGYDEKLFF
TRBV6-4	15	TRBJ1-2	NA	NA	TGTGCCAGCAGTGACGGCCGGGGGGAAATCAATGGCTACACCTTC	CASSDGRGEINGYTF